This TCR beta chain appears in the sequencing data of a study of blood T cell repertoires in COVID-19. Study in general: The United States, Italy and Spain were the sources of the acute and convalescent COVID-19 samples. Sources were T cells, B-cell-depleted T cells, or PBMCs; the material itself was cDNA or gDNA.

Per the original data handling: From reference gene primer amplification, estimates of nucleated cell counts were derived. Sequenced by immunoSEQ multiplex PCR; TCRdb stores in-frame clones only, minus some. V and J calls and clone size are given by that table; D and trimming were obtained from the DNA. The data contain about 200,000 clones, about nine tenths of them singletons. The CDR3 is made up of 18 amino acids. Germline assignment: CDR1 LGHDT and CDR2 YNNKEL (reference sequence). The trim removed 5 bases at V and 0 bases at J, leaving 9 bases unmatched. The sequence came from a man aged 45-60 years with acute or convalescent COVID-19. Sequencing was carried out using peripheral blood. The chain couples TRBV3-1 (or the pseudogene TRBV3-2) to TRBJ2-6, with TRBD2 matching 8 bases. The chain's CDR3 is CASSSGSSGSSGANVLTF. The CDR3 coding sequence is TGTGCCAGCAGCTCAGGGTCTAGCGGGTCCTCTGGGGCCAACGTCCTGACTTTC.